This section outlines one TCR beta chain sequence together with its context. CDR1 and CDR2 from the germline V gene are KGHSH and LQKENI. Between the trimmed V and J ends, which lost 6 bases and 0 bases, there was a span of 18 bases. This CDR3 comprises 16 residues. Profiling relied on immunoSEQ multiplex PCR, and the TCRdb table lists in-frame clones only, not all of them. The sample comprises over 60,000 clones, approximately 80% of which are singletons, and roughly 10% rests with the top ten. The entry originates in a study of blood T cell repertoires in COVID-19. Background on the study: Spain, Italy and the United States supplied samples that represented acute and convalescent COVID-19.

The gene calls are TRBV18 and TRBJ2-7; tentatively, D is TRBD1 (6 bases). Source material: peripheral blood. The receptor comes from a man aged 45-65 years with COVID-19, enrolled during active disease. CDR3: CASSRGTGTSSYEQYF. The CDR3, as DNA: TGTGCCAGCTCCCGGGGTACAGGGACGAGCTCCTACGAGCAGTACTTC. The whole variable domain, remainder taken from reference TRBV18 and TRBJ2-7, is NAGVMQNPRHLVRRRGQEARLRCSPMKGHSHVYWYRQLPEEGLKFMVYLQKENIIDESGMPKERFSAEFPKEGPSILRIQQVVRGDSAAYFCASSRGTGTSSYEQYFGPGTRLTVT.